This TCR beta chain originates from a study of blood T cell repertoires in COVID-19. Authors' processing steps: Amplification from reference gene primers served as the basis for estimated nucleated cell counts. Sequenced by immunoSEQ multiplex PCR; TCRdb stores in-frame clones only, minus some. V and J calls plus clone size are reproduced from that table; the DNA served to infer D and trimming. The sample lists some 95,000 clones, roughly nine tenths occurring once. Trimming at V came to 7 bases and at J to 3 bases, leaving 4 bases not matched to a gene. Germline-derived CDR1 and CDR2 are SGHNT and YYREEE (reference sequence). The CDR3 is 12 residues long.

The sequence came from a human donor with active COVID-19. The donor label of this sample is uncertain. The sequencing input was peripheral blood. V and J are TRBV5-4 and TRBJ2-7; 7 nucleotides line up with TRBD1. The CDR3 loop is CASGTENYEQYF. The DNA for the CDR3 is TGTGCCAGCGGGACAGAAAACTACGAGCAGTACTTC.